These T cell receptor beta chains were read from a single sample in a study of T cells in Graves' hyperthyroidism and ophthalmopathy. TCRdb independently ran MiXCR on the multiplex PCR reads; one entry per CDR3 protein. The sample contains more than 500,000 distinct CDR3 sequences, 16% of which appear only once. The specimen was blood. The receptors shown here come from a woman aged 25 to 39 with Graves' ophthalmopathy. Both conserved end residues are part of each CDR3. Each record gives: D gene, CDR3 length, clone size, V gene, J gene, CDR3 protein, CDR3 DNA. The D gene is left open where the match is weak. Expanded clones are given a class, and other clones once, few, many or no size at all.

d_gene: -
len: 13
abundance: many
v_gene: TRBV6-2/TRBV6-3
j_gene: TRBJ2-1
CDR3aa: CASSEDYFNEQFF
CDR3nt: TGTGCCAGCAGCGAAGACTACTTCAATGAGCAGTTCTTC

d_gene: -
len: 15
abundance: many
v_gene: TRBV6-5
j_gene: TRBJ1-3
CDR3aa: CASSYSLRGRNTIYF
CDR3nt: TGTGCCAGCAGTTACTCTCTGCGGGGAAGAAACACCATATATTTT

d_gene: -
len: 13
abundance: -
v_gene: TRBV19
j_gene: TRBJ1-2
CDR3aa: CASSRGRGYGYTF
CDR3nt: TGTGCCAGTAGTAGGGGGCGCGGCTATGGCTACACCTTC

d_gene: TRBD2
len: 15
abundance: many
v_gene: TRBV27
j_gene: TRBJ2-7
CDR3aa: CASSSLPGTTYEQYF
CDR3nt: TGTGCCAGCAGTTCCCTTCCCGGGACTACCTACGAGCAGTACTTC

d_gene: TRBD1
len: 15
abundance: -
v_gene: TRBV6-2/TRBV6-3
j_gene: TRBJ2-2
CDR3aa: CASSNRDRPTGELFF
CDR3nt: TGTGCCAGCAGTAACCGGGACAGACCTACCGGGGAGCTGTTTTTT

d_gene: -
len: 19
abundance: few
v_gene: TRBV27
j_gene: TRBJ2-1
CDR3aa: CASSLFPSRRDRPYNEQFF
CDR3nt: TGTGCCAGCAGTTTATTCCCCTCTAGAAGGGATAGACCCTACAATGAGCAGTTCTTC

d_gene: -
len: 14
abundance: -
v_gene: TRBV6-6
j_gene: TRBJ2-7
CDR3aa: CASSYGTPLVQQYF
CDR3nt: TGTGCCAGCAGTTACGGGACACCCCTTGTACAGCAGTACTTC

d_gene: TRBD2
len: 14
abundance: few
v_gene: TRBV7-9
j_gene: TRBJ2-5
CDR3aa: CASSRPAGAETQYF
CDR3nt: TGTGCCAGCAGCCGCCCAGCGGGAGCAGAGACCCAGTACTTC

d_gene: TRBD1
len: 14
abundance: -
v_gene: TRBV9
j_gene: TRBJ1-2
CDR3aa: CASSVVGTGYGYTF
CDR3nt: TGTGCCAGCAGCGTAGTGGGGACAGGCTATGGCTACACCTTC

d_gene: -
len: 15
abundance: -
v_gene: TRBV5-1
j_gene: TRBJ2-2
CDR3aa: CASSLRGLDTGELFF
CDR3nt: TGCGCCAGCAGCTTGAGGGGACTTGACACCGGGGAGCTGTTTTTT

d_gene: -
len: 13
abundance: many
v_gene: TRBV12-3/TRBV12-4
j_gene: TRBJ2-1
CDR3aa: CASSYPLGREQFF
CDR3nt: TGTGCCAGCAGTTACCCACTAGGCCGCGAGCAGTTCTTC

d_gene: -
len: 14
abundance: -
v_gene: TRBV6-1
j_gene: TRBJ2-3
CDR3aa: CASSLYGSTDTQYF
CDR3nt: TGTGCCAGCAGTTTATACGGGAGCACAGATACGCAGTATTTT

d_gene: -
len: 14
abundance: -
v_gene: TRBV19
j_gene: TRBJ2-2
CDR3aa: CASSKPGGTGELFF
CDR3nt: TGTGCCAGTAGTAAGCCAGGAGGCACCGGGGAGCTGTTTTTT

d_gene: -
len: 14
abundance: many
v_gene: TRBV30
j_gene: TRBJ2-7
CDR3aa: CAWTKGGGSYEQYF
CDR3nt: TGTGCCTGGACCAAGGGGGGGGGCTCCTACGAGCAGTACTTC

d_gene: -
len: 13
abundance: -
v_gene: TRBV12-3/TRBV12-4
j_gene: TRBJ2-7
CDR3aa: CASSLRTLYEQYF
CDR3nt: TGTGCCAGCAGTTTAAGAACGCTGTACGAGCAGTACTTC

d_gene: TRBD1
len: 13
abundance: -
v_gene: TRBV20-1
j_gene: TRBJ1-1
CDR3aa: CSAPDRGGAEAFF
CDR3nt: TGCAGTGCTCCCGACAGGGGAGGGGCTGAAGCTTTCTTT

d_gene: TRBD1
len: 13
abundance: once
v_gene: TRBV20-1
j_gene: TRBJ1-6
CDR3aa: CSGRQGYNSPLHF
CDR3nt: TGCAGTGGCCGACAGGGTTATAATTCACCCCTCCACTTT

d_gene: TRBD2
len: 19
abundance: few
v_gene: TRBV29-1
j_gene: TRBJ2-1
CDR3aa: CSVERGLAGVQSSYNEQFF
CDR3nt: TGCAGCGTTGAACGCGGGCTAGCGGGAGTGCAAAGCTCCTACAATGAGCAGTTCTTC

d_gene: -
len: 14
abundance: -
v_gene: TRBV7-2
j_gene: TRBJ2-7
CDR3aa: CASSPRGYPHEQYF
CDR3nt: TGTGCCAGCAGCCCCCGTGGCTACCCCCACGAGCAGTACTTC

d_gene: TRBD2
len: 14
abundance: many
v_gene: TRBV20-1
j_gene: TRBJ2-7
CDR3aa: CSAGRLAGGPEQYF
CDR3nt: TGCAGTGCAGGACGACTAGCGGGAGGGCCCGAGCAGTACTTC

d_gene: TRBD1
len: 13
abundance: many
v_gene: TRBV7-2
j_gene: TRBJ1-2
CDR3aa: CASSRDRDGGYTF
CDR3nt: TGTGCCAGCAGCCGCGACAGGGATGGGGGCTACACCTTC

d_gene: -
len: 14
abundance: many
v_gene: TRBV28
j_gene: TRBJ2-2
CDR3aa: CATAPAGAPGELFF
CDR3nt: TGTGCCACAGCCCCGGCGGGGGCGCCCGGGGAGCTGTTTTTT

d_gene: TRBD2
len: 16
abundance: -
v_gene: TRBV7-2
j_gene: TRBJ2-1
CDR3aa: CASSLTAGGPWVEQFF
CDR3nt: TGTGCCAGCAGCTTAACCGCGGGAGGGCCCTGGGTTGAGCAGTTCTTC

d_gene: -
len: 16
abundance: many
v_gene: TRBV11-2
j_gene: TRBJ1-3
CDR3aa: CASSLIASRSGNTIYF
CDR3nt: TGTGCCAGCAGCTTAATCGCGTCACGCTCTGGAAACACCATATATTTT

d_gene: -
len: 16
abundance: -
v_gene: TRBV7-2
j_gene: TRBJ2-3
CDR3aa: CASSFLRTQVTDTQYF
CDR3nt: TGTGCCAGCAGCTTTTTGAGGACTCAGGTGACAGATACGCAGTATTTT

d_gene: -
len: 15
abundance: many
v_gene: TRBV12-3/TRBV12-4
j_gene: TRBJ2-6
CDR3aa: CASTYLSSGANVLTF
CDR3nt: TGTGCCAGCACTTACCTTAGCTCTGGGGCCAACGTCCTGACTTTC

d_gene: -
len: 16
abundance: -
v_gene: TRBV7-2
j_gene: TRBJ2-1
CDR3aa: CASRSEGRLDYNEQFF
CDR3nt: TGTGCCAGCAGGTCAGAGGGGAGACTCGACTACAATGAGCAGTTCTTC

d_gene: -
len: 14
abundance: -
v_gene: TRBV7-3
j_gene: TRBJ1-6
CDR3aa: CASSLRDKNSPLHF
CDR3nt: TGTGCCAGCAGCTTAAGGGACAAGAATTCACCCCTCCACTTT

d_gene: TRBD2
len: 15
abundance: many
v_gene: TRBV6-2/TRBV6-3
j_gene: TRBJ2-2
CDR3aa: CASRTSGRFAGELFF
CDR3nt: TGTGCCAGCAGGACTAGCGGGAGATTCGCCGGGGAGCTGTTTTTT

d_gene: -
len: 14
abundance: -
v_gene: TRBV6-1
j_gene: TRBJ2-1
CDR3aa: CASSETSRHNEQFF
CDR3nt: TGTGCCAGCAGTGAGACTAGTAGGCACAATGAGCAGTTCTTC

d_gene: -
len: 15
abundance: -
v_gene: TRBV30
j_gene: TRBJ2-1
CDR3aa: CAWSASIGFLNEQFF
CDR3nt: TGTGCCTGGAGCGCCTCTATCGGTTTTCTCAATGAGCAGTTCTTC

d_gene: -
len: 14
abundance: -
v_gene: TRBV2
j_gene: TRBJ1-2
CDR3aa: CASSEDRIAYGYTF
CDR3nt: TGTGCCAGCAGTGAAGACCGAATAGCGTATGGCTACACCTTC

d_gene: -
len: 13
abundance: many
v_gene: TRBV7-2
j_gene: TRBJ2-3
CDR3aa: CASSSSSTDTQYF
CDR3nt: TGTGCCAGCAGCTCCTCTAGCACAGATACGCAGTATTTT

d_gene: -
len: 12
abundance: -
v_gene: TRBV12-3/TRBV12-4
j_gene: TRBJ2-7
CDR3aa: CASSVSRGEQYF
CDR3nt: TGTGCCAGCAGTGTCAGCCGGGGTGAGCAGTACTTC

d_gene: -
len: 19
abundance: -
v_gene: TRBV11-1
j_gene: TRBJ2-7
CDR3aa: CASSQEAQGRGLADRKQYF
CDR3nt: TGTGCCAGCAGCCAAGAAGCACAGGGCAGGGGGCTAGCGGATCGTAAGCAGTACTTC

d_gene: TRBD1
len: 15
abundance: many
v_gene: TRBV18
j_gene: TRBJ2-5
CDR3aa: CASSPDGDSQETQYF
CDR3nt: TGTGCCAGCTCCCCAGATGGGGACAGCCAAGAGACCCAGTACTTC

d_gene: TRBD2
len: 16
abundance: -
v_gene: TRBV9
j_gene: TRBJ2-1
CDR3aa: CASSVGRREVYNEQFF
CDR3nt: TGTGCCAGCAGCGTAGGGAGGCGGGAGGTCTACAATGAGCAGTTCTTC

d_gene: -
len: 13
abundance: few
v_gene: TRBV9
j_gene: TRBJ1-1
CDR3aa: CASSGQRNTEAFF
CDR3nt: TGTGCCAGCAGCGGCCAGAGGAACACTGAAGCTTTCTTT

d_gene: -
len: 12
abundance: few
v_gene: TRBV29-1
j_gene: TRBJ2-1
CDR3aa: CSGLPGPNGQFF
CDR3nt: TGCAGCGGCCTCCCTGGCCCTAACGGGCAGTTCTTC